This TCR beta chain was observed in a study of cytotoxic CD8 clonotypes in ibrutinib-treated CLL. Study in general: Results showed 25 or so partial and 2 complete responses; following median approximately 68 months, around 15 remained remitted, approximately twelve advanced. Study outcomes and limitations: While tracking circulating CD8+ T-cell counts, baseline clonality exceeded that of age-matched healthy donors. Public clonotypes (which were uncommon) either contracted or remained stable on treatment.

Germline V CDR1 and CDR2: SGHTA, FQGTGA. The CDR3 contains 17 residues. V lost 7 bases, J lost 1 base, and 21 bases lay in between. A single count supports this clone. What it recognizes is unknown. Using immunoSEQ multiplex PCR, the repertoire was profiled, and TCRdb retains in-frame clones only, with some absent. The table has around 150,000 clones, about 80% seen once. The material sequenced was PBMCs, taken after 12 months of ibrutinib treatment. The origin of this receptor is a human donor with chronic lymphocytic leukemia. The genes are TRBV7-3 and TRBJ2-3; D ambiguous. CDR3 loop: CASTLLKAVCGTDTQYF. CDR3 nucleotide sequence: TGTGCCAGCACCTTGCTGAAGGCGGTCTGTGGCACAGATACGCAGTATTTT.